These 27 T cell receptor beta chains came from one sample sequenced in a study of long-term antiretroviral therapy in people with HIV. A v3.0 immunoSEQ assay was performed at survey level. Sequencing was performed with immunoSEQ multiplex PCR; in TCRdb, only in-frame clones are kept and a portion is missing. The data contain about 21,000 clones, 81% of them singletons. The sample consisted of unsorted PBMCs, taken 0.1 years before starting antiretroviral therapy. These receptors all come from a man between 35 and 55 years old with HIV.

The chain employs TRBV27 and TRBJ2-7, with 9 nucleotides matching TRBD1. This CDR3 is 17 amino acids long. With V trimmed by 6 bases and J by 4 bases, 16 bases remained unmatched. Germline values: CDR1 MNHEY, CDR2 SMNVEV (reference sequence). CDR3 DNA: TGTGCCAGCAGACCTTTAAGAGGCGGGACAGGGTATTACGAGCAGTACTTC. The encoded protein is CASRPLRGGTGYYEQYF.

The CDR3 DNA reads as TGCGCCAGCAGCAGGGACTACCAAGAGACCCAGTACTTC. Translation gives CASSRDYQETQYF. This chain joins TRBV4-3 and TRBJ2-5; a possible D gene is TRBD2 (6 bases). The V and J ends lost 5 bases and 0 bases respectively, with 7 bases between them. The CDR3 totals 13 residues. Germline CDR1 LGHNA, CDR2 YSLEER.

The chain is built from TRBV18 and TRBJ1-5; D is ambiguous. Trimming took off 0 bases at V and 2 bases at J, with 8 bases between the two ends. CDR1 is KGHSH and CDR2 is LQKENI in the germline V gene. CDR3 length: 15 residues. The CDR3 DNA sequence: TGTGCCAGCTCACCACCGGCTGGGGGCAATCAGCCCCAGCATTTT. Protein: CASSPPAGGNQPQHF.

The chain links TRBV5-1 to TRBJ1-1; TRBD1 is a possible D gene (6 bases). Germline lookup yields CDR1 SGHRS and CDR2 YFSETQ. V was shortened by 4 bases and J by 2 bases, with 15 bases between the two germline ends. This CDR3 region has 15 residues. The CDR3 region is CASSTLTGLNTEAFF. CDR3 sequence (DNA): TGCGCCAGCAGCACATTGACAGGACTCAACACTGAAGCTTTCTTT.

The genes are TRBV11-2 and TRBJ1-1, with D maybe TRBD1 (5 bases). The CDR3 runs to 15 residues. V dropped 1 base and J dropped 10 bases, with 19 bases sitting between them. CDR1 SGHAT and CDR2 FQNNGV come from the germline V gene. This CDR3 is CASSLGGVRGVGAFF. CDR3 DNA: TGTGCCAGCAGCTTAGGTGGGGTCAGAGGGGTGGGAGCTTTCTTT.

The CDR3 nucleotides are TGTGCCAGCAGATCGGCTCGAGTGCCCGAGCAGTTCTTC. Amino acid sequence: CASRSARVPEQFF. The J gene is TRBJ2-1, the V gene TRBV7-8, with D uncertain. The germline V gene has CDR1 SGHVS and CDR2 FQNEAQ. V was shortened by 6 bases and J by 10 bases, with 16 bases between the two germline ends. This CDR3 comprises 13 residues.

About this clone: Within the sample, other DNA sequences also encode this same CDR3. The V call is TRBV6-5, the J call TRBJ2-3; 8 bases fit TRBD2. The germline V gene encodes CDR1 MNHEY and CDR2 SVGAGI. The length of the CDR3 is 15 residues. V shed 6 bases, J shed 3 bases, and the junction held 8 bases outside the gene matches. The CDR3 reads CASRSGLAGTDTQYF. The CDR3 DNA is TGTGCCAGCAGGAGCGGACTAGCAGGGACAGATACGCAGTATTTT.

V gene TRBV6-6 combines with J gene TRBJ1-2, with TRBD1 identical over 8 bases. The CDR3 is made up of 15 amino acids. Per germline, CDR1 MNHNY and CDR2 SVGAGI (reference sequence). V lost 0 bases and J lost 3; bases outside the gene matches: 3. CDR3 in amino acids: CASSYSETGDYGYTF. The CDR3, as DNA: TGTGCCAGCAGTTACTCGGAGACAGGGGACTATGGCTACACCTTC.

This chain joins TRBV21-1 and TRBJ2-5; TRBD1, as called in the table, went unchecked against the DNA. TRBV21-1 is flagged as a pseudogene. CDR3 length: 16 amino acids. DNA for the CDR3: TGTGCCAGCAGCCGGACGCGCAGGGGCGGTCAAGAGACCCAGTACTTC. Its protein is CASSRTRRGGQETQYF.

The gene calls are TRBV13 and TRBJ2-2; TRBD2 aligns across 12 bases. Losses at the gene ends were 7 bases for V and 5 bases for J; bases not matched to a gene: 5. The CDR3 runs 15 residues. Germline CDR1 and CDR2: PRHDT and FYEKMQ (reference sequence). CDR3: CASNRLAGVTGELFF. The CDR3, as DNA: TGTGCCAGCAACCGACTAGCGGGAGTTACCGGGGAGCTGTTTTTT.

The chain couples TRBV10-3 to TRBJ1-5, with no clear D. Germline V lookup: CDR1 ENHRY, CDR2 SYGVKD. V lost 8 bases to trimming and J lost 4 bases, with 12 bases between them. CDR3 length: 13 residues. The CDR3 nucleotides are TGTGCCATCTCCCCCCTTGGTAATCAGCCCCAGCATTTT. This gives the protein CAISPLGNQPQHF.

The V call is TRBV11-2, the J call TRBJ1-2; weak D call: TRBD1 (5 bases). This CDR3 contains 13 residues. Trimming cost V 3 bases and J 8 bases, with 13 bases left between them. Germline loops: CDR1 SGHAT, CDR2 FQNNGV. The CDR3 DNA follows: TGTGCCAGCAGCTTGTCCGGGGCTGGGGGCTACACCTTC. Its protein product is CASSLSGAGGYTF. Based on the CDR3 plus reference TRBV11-2 and TRBJ1-2, the full variable domain is EAGVAQSPRYKIIEKRQSVAFWCNPISGHATLYWYQQILGQGPKLLIQFQNNGVVDDSQLPKDRFSAERLKGVDSTLKIQPAKLEDSAVYLCASSLSGAGGYTFGSGTRLTVV.

V and J are TRBV6-5 and TRBJ2-2; D ambiguous. The CDR3 spans 12 residues. In germline, CDR1 is MNHEY, CDR2 SVGAGI. The V gene lost 8 bases and the J gene lost 1 base, with 5 bases spanning the gap. The CDR3 DNA reads as TGTGCCAGCTCAATGAACACCGGGGAGCTGTTTTTT. This sequence encodes CASSMNTGELFF.

This clone was detected a few times. V is TRBV7-2 and J is TRBJ2-1, with D unclear. CDR1 and CDR2 from the germline V gene are SGHTA and FQGNSA. The CDR3 is 14 amino acids. V gave up 5 bases and J gave up 9 bases, with 17 bases separating them. CDR3 protein: CASSPDGVDLEQFF. In DNA form, the CDR3 reads TGTGCCAGCAGCCCGGATGGTGTGGACCTTGAGCAGTTCTTC.

This clone was detected only once. The chain combines TRBV18 with TRBJ2-3; 10 nucleotides agree with TRBD2. CDR1 and CDR2 (germline): KGHSH, LQKENI. This CDR3 contains 16 residues. The V gene end was trimmed by 0 bases and the J gene end by 4 bases; junction bases not matched to a gene: 4. Written as DNA, the CDR3 is TGTGCCAGCTCACCACCGACGCTAGCGGGAGCAGATACGCAGTATTTT. Translated: CASSPPTLAGADTQYF.

J is TRBJ2-5 and V is TRBV5-4, with 10 bases fitting TRBD2. Germline V gives CDR1 SGHNT, CDR2 YYREEE (reference sequence). V trimming: 2 bases; J trimming: 5 bases; junction bases outside the gene matches: 6. There are 15 residues in the CDR3. The CDR3 sequence: CASSFTSGVGETQYF. CDR3 nucleotides: TGTGCCAGCAGCTTCACTAGCGGGGTGGGGGAGACCCAGTACTTC.

The rearrangement links TRBV28 to TRBJ2-7; D gene unclear. The germline gives CDR1 MDHEN, CDR2 SYDVKM. The ends were cut back, 4 bases at V and 1 base at J, with 8 bases in the middle. The CDR3 contains 13 residues. CDR3 amino acids: CASSSTISYEQYF. CDR3 in DNA: TGTGCCAGCAGTTCCACGATATCCTACGAGCAGTACTTC.

The V and J genes are TRBV28 and TRBJ2-2; 7 bases are a match to TRBD1. With 5 bases clipped from V and 4 bases from J, the junction kept 4 bases outside the gene matches. The CDR3 is 14 amino acids. The germline V gene has CDR1 MDHEN and CDR2 SYDVKM. CDR3: CASSRDSRTGELFF. For the CDR3, the DNA is TGTGCCAGCAGTCGGGACAGCCGCACCGGGGAGCTGTTTTTT.

The rearrangement uses TRBV6-1 and TRBJ1-4; TRBD1 might be the D (5 bases). The CDR3 is made up of 17 amino acids. Germline CDR1 MNHNS, CDR2 SASEGT. V shed 0 bases and J shed 2 bases, with 13 bases lying between them. In DNA form, the CDR3 reads TGTGCCAGCAGTGAAGCTCAGGGTATAGGCACTAATGAAAAACTGTTTTTT. It encodes CASSEAQGIGTNEKLFF.

The CDR3 loop reads CASSRGQGTFGKLFF. CDR3 bases: TGTGCCAGTAGTAGGGGGCAGGGAACGTTCGGAAAACTGTTTTTT. The J gene is TRBJ1-4, the V gene TRBV19; TRBD1 might be the D (6 bases). The CDR3 covers 15 residues. Trimming took off 4 bases at V and 10 bases at J, with 19 bases between the two ends. Germline values: CDR1 LNHDA, CDR2 SQIVND (reference sequence). The full variable domain, its missing parts supplied by reference TRBV19 and TRBJ1-4, is DGGITQSPKYLFRKEGQNVTLSCEQNLNHDAMYWYRQDPGQGLRLIYYSQIVNDFQKGDIAEGYSVSREKKESFPLTVTSAQKNPTAFYLCASSRGQGTFGKLFFGSGTQLSVL.

V gene TRBV29-1 combines with J gene TRBJ2-1, with 7 bases aligning to TRBD2. Germline V gene lookup returns CDR1 SQVTM and CDR2 ANQGSEA. The V segment lost 7 bases and the J segment 2 bases; nucleotides outside the gene matches: 14. This CDR3 region has 16 residues. The CDR3 DNA reads as TGCAGCGCCGCTGGTACCCAGACTAGCACCTACAATGAGCAGTTCTTC. Translating it yields CSAAGTQTSTYNEQFF.

The chain recombines TRBV7-9 with TRBJ2-5; D uncertain. This CDR3 is built from 12 residues. V lost 7 bases and J lost 4, with 10 bases in between. Germline CDR1 reads SEHNR; CDR2 reads FQNEAQ (reference sequence). DNA of the CDR3: TGTGCCAGCACTCTTATGGGAGAGACCCAGTACTTC. Protein sequence: CASTLMGETQYF.

The chain combines TRBV19 with TRBJ1-1, with D unclear. The germline CDR1 and CDR2 sequences are LNHDA and SQIVND (reference sequence). V lost 5 bases, J lost 0 bases, and 10 bases lay in between. The CDR3 sequence is 14 residues long. The CDR3 protein is CASSVDWMNTEAFF. In DNA, the CDR3 is TGTGCCAGTAGTGTCGATTGGATGAACACTGAAGCTTTCTTT.

V and J are TRBV7-8 and TRBJ2-3; 9 bases match TRBD2. This CDR3 has 14 amino acids. Looked up from germline, CDR1 is SGHVS and CDR2 is FQNEAQ. V shed 2 bases, J shed 6 bases, and the junction held 3 bases outside the gene matches. CDR3 in amino acids: CASSLSGGLDTQYF. DNA of the CDR3: TGTGCCAGCAGCTTAAGCGGGGGGCTTGATACGCAGTATTTT.

This clone appeared once. The chain joins TRBV7-8 to TRBJ2-2; TRBD1 might be the D (6 bases). The V end was cut by 5 bases, the J end by 6 bases, with 16 bases between. From germline, CDR1 is SGHVS and CDR2 FQNEAQ. The CDR3 loop spans 15 amino acids. The CDR3 nucleotides read TGTGCCAGCAGCCCGGCAGGGGCCTCTGCCGGGGAGCTGTTTTTT. Protein product: CASSPAGASAGELFF.

In its sample, this clone was seen once. The chain has TRBV28 and TRBJ1-5; D call uncertain. Germline CDR1 MDHEN, CDR2 SYDVKM. Trimming shortened V by 8 bases and J by 3 bases, and 11 bases separated the two germline ends. The CDR3 spans 13 residues. The CDR3 sequence: CASADRVNQPQHF. In nucleotides, the CDR3 is TGTGCCAGCGCCGATCGGGTCAATCAGCCCCAGCATTTT.

This chain uses TRBV27 with TRBJ2-1, with 7 bases identical to TRBD2. The CDR3 runs 15 residues. Germline trimming cut 3 bases from V and 7 bases from J; bases unmatched to any gene: 9. Germline V gene sequence: CDR1 MNHEY, CDR2 SMNVEV (reference sequence). Here the CDR3 reads CASSLNQREGNEQFF. The CDR3 region has the DNA TGTGCCAGCAGTTTGAACCAGCGGGAAGGGAATGAGCAGTTCTTC.